A single T cell receptor (beta chain) is shown here with its context. The data stem from a study of blood T cell repertoires in COVID-19. Original processing methods: Amplification with reference gene primers provided the estimates of nucleated cell counts. The method was immunoSEQ multiplex PCR; TCRdb's version includes in-frame clones alone and lacks a portion of them. The DNA was the basis for D and trimming; V, J and clone size are from that table. This table holds 160,000 or so clones, around 80% found once. CDR1 and CDR2 (germline): SGHRS, YFSETQ. V was clipped by 4 bases and J by 0 bases, with 11 bases between them. The CDR3 runs 16 residues.

This TCR was recovered from a man in his 60s with active or convalescent COVID-19. The sample was peripheral blood. The rearrangement uses TRBV5-1 and TRBJ2-6; tentatively, D is TRBD2 (5 bases). The CDR3 nucleotides are TGCGCCAGCAGCCCGGACGGGATCTCTGGGGCCAACGTCCTGACTTTC. Residues: CASSPDGISGANVLTF. Combining the CDR3 with reference TRBV5-1 and TRBJ2-6 gives the whole variable domain KAGVTQTPRYLIKTRGQQVTLSCSPISGHRSVSWYQQTPGQGLQFLFEYFSETQRNKGNFPGRFSGRQFSNSRSEMNVSTLELGDSALYLCASSPDGISGANVLTFGAGSRLTVL.